These T cell receptor beta chains were read from a single sample in a study of cytomegalovirus exposure and HLA in healthy donors. Assay used: immunoSEQ multiplex PCR; TCRdb lists only in-frame clones, some missing. This table has under 100,000 clones, less than 80% appearing once. The sequenced sample consisted of PBMCs. The source of these receptors is a man aged 25-45 years in good health and CMV-seronegative. Each CDR3 is given with its conserved first and last residue. D genes are given only for firm matches. The size of a clone is reported for some rows only, either as once, few or many, or as a class for expanded clones.

J gene,clone size,D gene,V gene,CDR3 DNA,CDR3 protein
TRBJ2-1,.,TRBD2,TRBV25-1,TGTGCCAGCCGACTAGCGGGGGCTTACAATGAGCAGTTCTTC,CASRLAGAYNEQFF
TRBJ2-7,.,TRBD1,TRBV27,TGTGCCAGCAGTTCTCCACTCAGGGGGCGGAACGAGCAGTACTTC,CASSSPLRGRNEQYF
TRBJ1-1,.,.,TRBV6-5,TGTGCCAGCGGACGCGGACTTCCGAACACTGAAGCTTTCTTT,CASGRGLPNTEAFF
TRBJ2-7,.,TRBD2,TRBV4-2,TGTGCCAGCAGCCAAGGACTAGCGTACTCCTACGAGCAGTACTTC,CASSQGLAYSYEQYF
TRBJ1-6,.,.,TRBV5-6,TGTGCCAGCAGCTTGTACGGGGGTCAGGTGAATTCACCCCTCCACTTT,CASSLYGGQVNSPLHF
TRBJ1-5,.,TRBD1,TRBV4-1,TGCGCCAGCAGCCGCTGGAAAGTGACAGGGGTTTATAGCAATCAGCCCCAGCATTTT,CASSRWKVTGVYSNQPQHF
TRBJ2-7,.,TRBD2,TRBV5-4,TGTGCCAGCAGCCCCTCAAGCGGGAGAGTCTACGAGCAGTACTTC,CASSPSSGRVYEQYF
TRBJ2-3,.,.,TRBV2,TGTGCCAGCGAGGACAGTATCCCAGATACGCAGTATTTT,CASEDSIPDTQYF
TRBJ1-1,.,.,TRBV7-9,TGTGCCAGCAGCCTGGACACAGGGAACACTGAAGCTTTCTTT,CASSLDTGNTEAFF
TRBJ2-7,.,TRBD2,TRBV10-3,TGTGCCATCAAGGCGGGAGTAGGTTCCTACGAGCAGTACTTC,CAIKAGVGSYEQYF
TRBJ1-3,.,.,TRBV10-3,TGTGCCATCAGTGCATACGGGGTAGAAAACACCATATATTTT,CAISAYGVENTIYF
TRBJ2-3,.,TRBD1,TRBV19,TGTGCCAGTAGTATCGGCCAGGGGGCCCTAAATACGCAGTATTTT,CASSIGQGALNTQYF
TRBJ1-1,once,.,TRBV11-2,TGTGCCAGCAGCTTGGGAGGGCACAGCCGGGCTTTCTTT,CASSLGGHSRAFF
TRBJ1-5,.,.,TRBV30,TGTGCCTGGAGTATAAGGGGGAATCAGCCCCAGCATTTT,CAWSIRGNQPQHF
TRBJ2-1,.,TRBD2,TRBV27,TGTGCCAGCAGACTAGCGGGACCCGATGAGCAGTTCTTC,CASRLAGPDEQFF
TRBJ2-7,.,.,TRBV6-5,TGTGCCAGCAGCCCACCCCGGACAGCGAGATACGAGCAGTACTTC,CASSPPRTARYEQYF
TRBJ2-5,.,TRBD2,TRBV19,TGTGCCAGTAGTATATCCCTAGCGGGAGAGACCCAGTACTTC,CASSISLAGETQYF
TRBJ2-7,few,.,TRBV6-5,TGTGCCAGCAGGGTAGCGAGCTCCTACGAGCAGTACTTC,CASRVASSYEQYF
TRBJ2-1,.,.,TRBV7-2,TGTGCCAGCAGCTTAGACTACTCCAAGGCGGGGCAGTTCTTC,CASSLDYSKAGQFF
TRBJ2-1,.,TRBD2,TRBV6-5,TGTGCCAGCAGTCTTAGCGGGAGCTCCTACAATGAGCAGTTCTTC,CASSLSGSSYNEQFF
TRBJ2-7,.,.,TRBV7-2,TGTGCCAGCAGCTCCGCCCATCAGGACGAGCAGTACTTC,CASSSAHQDEQYF
TRBJ1-2,.,.,TRBV19,TGTGCCAGTAGCCTCCGGGACACCAGCTATGGCTACACCTTC,CASSLRDTSYGYTF
TRBJ1-6,.,.,TRBV6-5,TGTGCCAGCAGTCGGACTGAGAATTCACCCCTCCACTTT,CASSRTENSPLHF
TRBJ1-1,.,.,TRBV7-9,TGTTCCAGCAGTCGTATATCCACTGAAGCTTTCTTT,CSSSRISTEAFF
TRBJ2-2,.,TRBD1,TRBV19,TGTGCCAGTAGTACCATACAGGGGAACGGGGAGCTGTTTTTT,CASSTIQGNGELFF
TRBJ2-5,.,.,TRBV30,TGTGCCTGGGCAGGGGTTATAAAAGGGACCCAGTACTTC,CAWAGVIKGTQYF
TRBJ2-6,few,TRBD1,TRBV4-3,TGCGCCAGCAGCCGACGACAGGGGCCCTTCCAAGGGGCCAACGTCCTGACTTTC,CASSRRQGPFQGANVLTF